This note documents a single T cell receptor (beta chain) sequence. Its antigen is undetermined. For TCR beta, cDNA was produced by 5'RACE template switching with UMIs. TCRdb reprocessed the 5' RACE reads, keeping one entry per CDR3 protein, no DNA. The table for this sample gives some 410,000 distinct CDR3 sequences. The CDR3 is 15 amino acids. The record originates from a study of T cells expressing NK-cell markers. Findings and limits, study-wide: HCMV specificity was not established for the expanded NKG2C+ T cell clones. Of the CD8+ T cells in over five donors, roughly 1.0-7.0% belonged to dominant NKG2C+ clonotypes. Several donors showed these clonotypes also leading the CD3+CD56-NKG2C+ fraction.

The receptor's source is a woman aged 18 to 75 in good health. Sequencing used blood T cells: a sorted CD56 or NKG2C T cell subset, CD4+ or CD8+ T cells, or bulk PBMC T cells (not recorded which). The rearrangement links TRBV12-3 or TRBV12-4 to TRBJ2-4; TCRdb gives TRBD1 as the D gene, but with no DNA this cannot be confirmed. The CDR3 protein is CASSLPTGIKNIQYF.